This T cell receptor (beta chain) comes out of a study of blood T cell repertoires in COVID-19. Overall study: COVID-19 samples, acute and convalescent, were from the United States, Italy and Spain.

In the authors' methods: Amplification of reference gene primers provided the estimated nucleated cell counts. Generated by immunoSEQ multiplex PCR, the TCRdb table keeps only in-frame clones and is missing some. V, J and clone size derive from that table, while D and trimming were established from the DNA sequence. The repertoire holds about 140,000 clones, with 70% to 90% as singletons. Germline trimming cut 4 bases from V and 6 bases from J; bases unmatched to any gene: 10. The CDR3 runs 16 residues. Germline loops: CDR1 SGHDT, CDR2 YYEEEE. The source of this sequence is a woman between 50 and 59 years old with acute or convalescent COVID-19. Sequencing was done on a sample of peripheral blood. V is TRBV5-6 and J is TRBJ2-7; 13 positions agree with TRBD2. CDR3 region: CASSGRLAGGHREQYF. The CDR3 region has the DNA TGTGCCAGCAGCGGCAGACTAGCGGGGGGTCACCGCGAGCAGTACTTC.